This T cell receptor beta chain was sequenced for a study of OX40 agonist ivuxolimab in advanced cancers. Study-level information: Intravenous ivuxolimab at 0.01 to 10 mg/kg was given to patients every 2 weeks. Among those treated, three patients had partial responses, one with hepatocellular carcinoma and two with cutaneous melanoma. Findings and limits, study-wide: The average count of expanded clones was higher among CD8+ T cells than among CD4+.

The germline V gene encodes CDR1 MNHNS and CDR2 SASEGT. The J segment lost 2 bases and the V segment lost 6 bases, leaving 3 bases of the junction unmatched. The CDR3 is 15 residues long. As to this clone: Its specificity is unknown.

Generated by immunoSEQ multiplex PCR, the TCRdb table keeps only in-frame clones and is missing some. The data show some 86,000 clones, 91% seen once. Sequenced material: CD4+ or CD8+ T cells sorted from blood, taken in a trial of the OX40 agonist ivuxolimab. The V gene is TRBV6-1, the J gene TRBJ2-3; 12 bases line up with TRBD2. The origin of this receptor is an adult with an advanced solid tumor such as melanoma, head and neck, liver or kidney cancer. The CDR3: CASSLAGGSTDTQYF. The CDR3 region has the DNA TGTGCCAGCAGCCTAGCGGGAGGGTCCACAGATACGCAGTATTTT.